Here is one T cell receptor (beta chain) with its context. Its antigen is unidentified. This record belongs to a study of cytomegalovirus exposure and HLA in healthy donors. Study-wide background: Researchers found that less than 90% of 398 genotyped donors fell within the Caucasian-associated ancestry cluster.

The PCR made use of 60 Vbeta and 13 Jbeta primers. Profiled with immunoSEQ multiplex PCR; TCRdb holds only in-frame clones, not every one. Its listing shows about 40,000 clones. Overall study findings and caveats: The investigators catalogued under 200 TCR beta chains as cytomegalovirus-associated. A further, later analysis showed that HLA-associated TCR beta chains (compared with equally common others) were more clonally expanded.

This CDR3 is 15 amino acids long. Losses at the gene ends were 3 bases for V and 4 bases for J; bases not matched to a gene: 6. Germline V CDR1 and CDR2: MNHEY, SMNVEV (reference sequence). Sequences were obtained from PBMCs. The receptor was derived from a woman younger than 45 in good health and CMV-seronegative. The rearrangement joins TRBV27 to TRBJ2-4, with TRBD1 identical over 7 bases. The CDR3 protein is CASSLAGTVKNIQYF. CDR3 bases: TGTGCCAGCAGTTTGGCCGGGACAGTTAAAAACATTCAGTACTTC.